A selection of T cell receptor beta chains follows, all from one sample in a study of cytomegalovirus exposure and HLA in healthy donors. Only in-frame clones appear in the TCRdb table, and some are missing; sequencing was by immunoSEQ multiplex PCR. The data show roughly 130,000 clones, about nine tenths seen once. Sequencing used PBMCs. The receptors derive from a woman aged 25-40 years in good health and CMV-seropositive. CDR3s include the opening cysteine and the closing phenylalanine or tryptophan. The D gene is left open where the match is weak. The size entry is marked missing in some rows and otherwise reads once, few, many or a size class.

size	length	D	J	V	CDR3	DNA
once	14	TRBD1	TRBJ1-2	TRBV27	CASSFSYRGGGYTF	TGTGCCAGCAGTTTCTCATACAGGGGGGGAGGCTACACCTTC
-	16	TRBD1	TRBJ1-3	TRBV11-2	CASSPGQGAGGNTIYF	TGTGCCAGCAGCCCAGGACAGGGGGCAGGAGGAAACACCATATATTTT
-	15	TRBD2	TRBJ2-1	TRBV27	CASSPLAGGIGEQFF	TGTGCCAGCAGTCCGCTGGCGGGGGGGATTGGTGAGCAGTTCTTC
-	15	TRBD1	TRBJ2-2	TRBV4-1	CASNWNQGADGELFF	TGCGCCAGCAACTGGAATCAGGGGGCTGACGGGGAGCTGTTTTTT
-	15	TRBD1	TRBJ2-7	TRBV5-1	CASSAGQGATYEQYF	TGCGCCAGCAGCGCGGGACAGGGGGCCACCTACGAGCAGTACTTC
-	15	TRBD2	TRBJ2-7	TRBV5-4	CASSLEGTSGTPKYF	TGTGCCAGCAGCTTGGAGGGGACTAGCGGGACCCCGAAGTACTTC
-	14	-	TRBJ1-1	TRBV7-8	CASSLSSVNTEAFF	TGTGCCAGCAGCTTATCTTCGGTGAACACTGAAGCTTTCTTT
-	13	-	TRBJ1-4	TRBV2	CARRDLTDEKLFF	TGTGCTAGGCGGGACCTAACGGATGAAAAACTGTTTTTT
-	14	-	TRBJ1-1	TRBV6-5	CASSYNRLPGEAFF	TGTGCCAGCAGTTATAACAGGCTCCCAGGGGAAGCTTTCTTT
-	15	-	TRBJ2-5	TRBV5-1	CASSHGTGLQETQYF	TGCGCCAGCAGCCATGGGACTGGACTACAAGAGACCCAGTACTTC
-	13	-	TRBJ2-1	TRBV19	CASSRSYYNEQFF	TGTGCCAGTAGTCGGTCATACTACAATGAGCAGTTCTTC
once	15	TRBD1	TRBJ2-3	TRBV2	CASSDDRARTDTQYF	TGTGCCAGCAGTGACGACAGGGCGCGCACAGATACGCAGTATTTT
-	15	-	TRBJ2-3	TRBV7-8	CASSLGISMTDTQYF	TGTGCCAGCAGCTTAGGGATTAGCATGACAGATACGCAGTATTTT
few	14	-	TRBJ2-5	TRBV5-1	CASSLEWARETQYF	TGCGCCAGCAGCTTGGAGTGGGCCCGGGAGACCCAGTACTTC
-	14	TRBD1	TRBJ1-2	TRBV29-1	CSVTRQGSPPGHTF	TGCAGCGTTACACGACAGGGCTCCCCCCCGGGACACACCTTC
-	15	-	TRBJ2-5	TRBV9	CASSVGDRLQETQYF	TGTGCCAGCAGCGTCGGAGACAGGCTCCAAGAGACCCAGTACTTC
-	16	TRBD2	TRBJ2-2	TRBV6-5	CASSYSSGRATGELFF	TGTGCCAGCAGTTACTCAAGCGGGAGGGCGACCGGGGAGCTGTTTTTT
-	9	-	TRBJ1-5	TRBV20-1	CSYNQPQHF	TGCAGCTATAATCAGCCCCAGCATTTT
once	14	-	TRBJ2-5	TRBV2	CASSEYSFPETQYF	TGTGCCAGCAGTGAATACAGTTTCCCGGAGACCCAGTACTTC
-	15	-	TRBJ1-1	TRBV5-1	CASSLFGEGGTEAFF	TGCGCCAGCAGCTTGTTTGGGGAAGGGGGCACTGAAGCTTTCTTT
-	15	-	TRBJ2-1	TRBV15	CATSRVEGWGHEQFF	TGTGCCACCAGCAGAGTGGAGGGATGGGGCCATGAGCAGTTCTTC
-	11	-	TRBJ2-1	TRBV2	CASSEYVEQFF	TGTGCCAGCAGTGAATATGTTGAGCAGTTCTTC
-	16	TRBD1	TRBJ2-3	TRBV5-1	CASSASGTGSTDTQYF	TGCGCCAGCAGCGCCTCCGGGACAGGGAGCACAGATACGCAGTATTTT
-	15	TRBD2	TRBJ2-1	TRBV5-1	CASSPLAGNYNEQFF	TGCGCCAGCAGCCCACTAGCGGGTAACTACAATGAGCAGTTCTTC
few	14	-	TRBJ2-7	TRBV5-1	CASSWGGQSYEQYF	TGCGCCAGCAGCTGGGGTGGACAGTCCTACGAGCAGTACTTC
-	17	TRBD1	TRBJ2-3	TRBV4-2	CASSQDEGAGDGYTQYF	TGTGCCAGCAGCCAAGATGAGGGGGCAGGGGACGGTTATACGCAGTATTTT
-	15	TRBD2	TRBJ2-3	TRBV28	CASSLLAGEYDTQYF	TGTGCCAGCAGTTTACTAGCGGGAGAATATGATACGCAGTATTTT
-	15	-	TRBJ2-1	TRBV4-1	CASSTYTGDYNEQFF	TGCGCCAGCAGCACATACACAGGCGACTACAATGAGCAGTTCTTC
-	12	-	TRBJ1-2	TRBV28	CASSPRSYGYTF	TGTGCCAGCAGTCCCAGATCCTATGGCTACACCTTC
-	15	-	TRBJ2-7	TRBV2	CASSAGLAWIYEQYF	TGTGCCAGCAGTGCCGGATTAGCGTGGATTTACGAGCAGTACTTC
few	13	TRBD1	TRBJ1-2	TRBV27	CASSTGGHYGYTF	TGTGCCAGCAGCACAGGGGGCCACTATGGCTACACCTTC
-	15	TRBD2	TRBJ2-1	TRBV6-6	CASTNGGLAGYEQFF	TGTGCCAGCACCAACGGGGGACTAGCGGGATATGAGCAGTTCTTC
once	16	TRBD2	TRBJ2-2	TRBV27	CASTGLAGIGTGELFF	TGTGCCAGTACGGGACTAGCGGGAATAGGGACCGGGGAGCTGTTTTTT
-	14	-	TRBJ2-7	TRBV5-1	CASTNPGSAYEQYF	TGCGCCAGCACCAACCCCGGGTCGGCCTACGAGCAGTACTTC
-	15	TRBD2	TRBJ2-7	TRBV5-1	CASSDSSGSFYEQYF	TGCGCCAGCAGTGATTCTAGCGGGAGCTTCTACGAGCAGTACTTC
-	17	-	TRBJ2-5	TRBV7-2	CASSLSLQGGWGETQYF	TGTGCCAGCAGCTTATCCCTACAGGGCGGTTGGGGAGAGACCCAGTACTTC
-	16	TRBD1	TRBJ1-5	TRBV7-8	CASSLATTGASQPQHF	TGTGCCAGCAGCTTAGCGACGACAGGGGCAAGTCAGCCCCAGCATTTT
-	12	-	TRBJ2-7	TRBV5-1	CASSLGLQEQYF	TGCGCCAGCAGCTTGGGTTTACAGGAGCAGTACTTC
-	15	-	TRBJ1-2	TRBV6-5	CASRTPQSNNYGYTF	TGTGCCAGCCGAACCCCTCAATCTAATAATTATGGCTACACCTTC
-	11	-	TRBJ2-7	TRBV2	CASSEYYEQYF	TGTGCCAGCAGTGAGTACTACGAGCAGTACTTC
-	16	TRBD2	TRBJ2-1	TRBV29-1	CSARTSGGRSYNEQFF	TGCAGCGCTAGGACTAGCGGGGGGCGCTCCTACAATGAGCAGTTCTTC
-	15	TRBD1	TRBJ1-2	TRBV5-1	CASSPGTGQNYGYTF	TGCGCCAGCAGTCCCGGGACAGGGCAAAACTATGGCTACACCTTC
-	13	-	TRBJ2-5	TRBV9	CASSVWQGETQYF	TGTGCCAGCAGCGTATGGCAGGGAGAGACCCAGTACTTC
-	18	TRBD1	TRBJ2-3	TRBV5-1	CASSYAPGTDPSTDTQYF	TGCGCCAGCAGTTACGCCCCCGGGACAGACCCTAGCACAGATACGCAGTATTTT
-	13	-	TRBJ2-7	TRBV5-8	CASSLEGIYEQYF	TGTGCCAGCAGTCTGGAGGGGATCTACGAGCAGTACTTC
-	14	-	TRBJ1-2	TRBV27	CASSWGRKNYGYTF	TGTGCCAGCAGTTGGGGCAGAAAAAACTATGGCTACACCTTC
-	14	TRBD2	TRBJ2-3	TRBV29-1	CSGRTSAWGDTQYF	TGCAGCGGGAGGACTAGCGCCTGGGGGGATACGCAGTATTTT
once	16	-	TRBJ2-1	TRBV27	CASTRRGGAPYNEQFF	TGTGCCAGCACCCGTCGTGGGGGGGCCCCTTACAATGAGCAGTTCTTC
-	16	-	TRBJ1-2	TRBV4-1	CASSQEWRRTRFGYTF	TGCGCCAGCAGCCAAGAATGGCGCCGGACACGCTTTGGCTACACCTTC
-	13	-	TRBJ2-3	TRBV5-6	CASSPEPGDTQYF	TGTGCCAGCAGCCCTGAACCCGGAGATACGCAGTATTTT
-	14	TRBD2	TRBJ2-5	TRBV25-1	CASSTSGGSETQYF	TGTGCCAGCAGTACTAGCGGGGGGTCGGAGACCCAGTACTTC
-	15	TRBD1	TRBJ1-4	TRBV5-4	CASSQETGGGEKLFF	TGTGCCAGCAGCCAAGAAACAGGGGGAGGTGAAAAACTGTTTTTT
once	14	-	TRBJ2-3	TRBV19	CASTGTFSTDTQYF	TGTGCCAGCACCGGGACATTTAGCACAGATACGCAGTATTTT